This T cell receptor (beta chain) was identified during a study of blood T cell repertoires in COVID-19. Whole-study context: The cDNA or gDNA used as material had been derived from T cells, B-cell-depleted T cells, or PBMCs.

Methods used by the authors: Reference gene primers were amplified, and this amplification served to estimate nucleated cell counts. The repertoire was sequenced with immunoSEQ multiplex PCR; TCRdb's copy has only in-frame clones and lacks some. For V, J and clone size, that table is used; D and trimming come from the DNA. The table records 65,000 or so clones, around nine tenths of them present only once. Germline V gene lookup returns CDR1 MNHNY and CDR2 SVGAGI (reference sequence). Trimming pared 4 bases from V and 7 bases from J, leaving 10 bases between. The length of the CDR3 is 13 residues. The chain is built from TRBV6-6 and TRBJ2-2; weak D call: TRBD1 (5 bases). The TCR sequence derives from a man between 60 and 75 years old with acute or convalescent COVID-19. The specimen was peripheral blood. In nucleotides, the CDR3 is TGTGCCAGCAGTTTAGGGGTTGGCGGGGAGCTGTTTTTT. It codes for CASSLGVGGELFF.